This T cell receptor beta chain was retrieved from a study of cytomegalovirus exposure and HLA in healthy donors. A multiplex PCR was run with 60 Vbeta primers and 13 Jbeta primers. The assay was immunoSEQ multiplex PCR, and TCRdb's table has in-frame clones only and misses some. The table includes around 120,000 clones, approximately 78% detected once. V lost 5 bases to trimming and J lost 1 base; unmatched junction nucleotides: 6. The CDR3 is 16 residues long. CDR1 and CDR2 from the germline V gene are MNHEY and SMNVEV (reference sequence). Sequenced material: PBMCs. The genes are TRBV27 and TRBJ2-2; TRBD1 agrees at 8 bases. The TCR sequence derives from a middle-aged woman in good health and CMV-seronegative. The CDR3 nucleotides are TGTGCCAGCAGTCCTTGGACAGGGCAGAACACCGGGGAGCTGTTTTTT. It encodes CASSPWTGQNTGELFF.